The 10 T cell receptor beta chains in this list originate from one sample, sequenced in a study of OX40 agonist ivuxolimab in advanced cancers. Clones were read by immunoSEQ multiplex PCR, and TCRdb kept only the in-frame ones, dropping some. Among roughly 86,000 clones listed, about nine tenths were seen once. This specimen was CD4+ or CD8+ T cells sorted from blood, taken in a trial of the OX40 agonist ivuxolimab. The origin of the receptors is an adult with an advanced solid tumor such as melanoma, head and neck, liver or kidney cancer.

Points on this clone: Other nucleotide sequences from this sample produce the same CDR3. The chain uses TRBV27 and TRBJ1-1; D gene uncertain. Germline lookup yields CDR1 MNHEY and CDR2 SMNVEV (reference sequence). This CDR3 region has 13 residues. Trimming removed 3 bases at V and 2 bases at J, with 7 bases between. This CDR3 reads CASSFATNTEAFF. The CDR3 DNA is TGTGCCAGCAGTTTCGCCACTAACACTGAAGCTTTCTTT.

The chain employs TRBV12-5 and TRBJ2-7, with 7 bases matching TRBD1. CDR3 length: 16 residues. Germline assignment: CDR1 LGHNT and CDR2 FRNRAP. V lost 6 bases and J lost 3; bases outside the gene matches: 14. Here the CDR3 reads CASGSTGAAAHYEQYF. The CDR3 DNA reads TGTGCTAGTGGATCAACAGGGGCCGCGGCCCACTACGAGCAGTACTTC.

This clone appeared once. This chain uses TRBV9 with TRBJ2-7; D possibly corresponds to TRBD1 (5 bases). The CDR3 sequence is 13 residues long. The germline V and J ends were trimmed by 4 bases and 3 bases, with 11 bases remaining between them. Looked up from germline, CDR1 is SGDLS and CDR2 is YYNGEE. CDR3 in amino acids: CASSYGALYEQYF. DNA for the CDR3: TGTGCCAGCAGCTATGGGGCGCTCTACGAGCAGTACTTC.

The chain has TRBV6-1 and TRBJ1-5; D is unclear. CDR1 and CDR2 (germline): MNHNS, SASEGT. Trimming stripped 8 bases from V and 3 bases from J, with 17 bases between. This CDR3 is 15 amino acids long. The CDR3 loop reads CASGALRADNQPQHF. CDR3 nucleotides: TGTGCCAGCGGAGCCCTCCGGGCCGACAATCAGCCCCAGCATTTT.

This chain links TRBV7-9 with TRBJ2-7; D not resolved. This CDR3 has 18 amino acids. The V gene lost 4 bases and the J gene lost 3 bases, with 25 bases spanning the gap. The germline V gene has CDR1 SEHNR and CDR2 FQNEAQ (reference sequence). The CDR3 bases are TGTGCCAGCAGCTCAACGGCCGCGAACAGCCCCTACTACTACGAGCAGTACTTC. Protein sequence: CASSSTAANSPYYYEQYF.

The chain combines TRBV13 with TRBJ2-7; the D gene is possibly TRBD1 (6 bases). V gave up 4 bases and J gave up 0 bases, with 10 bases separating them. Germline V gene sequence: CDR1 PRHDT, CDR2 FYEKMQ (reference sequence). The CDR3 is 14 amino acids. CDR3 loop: CASSSDSFSYEQYF. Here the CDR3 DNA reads TGTGCCAGCAGCTCGGACAGTTTCTCCTACGAGCAGTACTTC.

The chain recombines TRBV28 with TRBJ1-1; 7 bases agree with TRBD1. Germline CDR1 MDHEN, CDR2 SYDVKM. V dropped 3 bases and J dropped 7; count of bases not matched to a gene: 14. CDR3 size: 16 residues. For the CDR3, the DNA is TGTGCCAGCAGTTTCCTCGGGACAGCATATAGTATTGAAGCTTTCTTT. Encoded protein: CASSFLGTAYSIEAFF.

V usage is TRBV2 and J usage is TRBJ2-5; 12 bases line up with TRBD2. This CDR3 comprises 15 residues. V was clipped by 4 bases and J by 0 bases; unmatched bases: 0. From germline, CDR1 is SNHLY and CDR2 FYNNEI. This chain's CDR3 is CASSGTSGNQETQYF. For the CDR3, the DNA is TGTGCCAGCAGTGGGACTAGCGGGAACCAAGAGACCCAGTACTTC.

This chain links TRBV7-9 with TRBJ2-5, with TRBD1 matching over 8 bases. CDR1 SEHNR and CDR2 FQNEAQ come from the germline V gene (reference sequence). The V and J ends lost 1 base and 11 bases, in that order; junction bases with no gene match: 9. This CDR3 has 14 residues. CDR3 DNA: TGTGCCAGCAGCTTAGGGACAGGGATGGAGGAGCAGTACTTC. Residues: CASSLGTGMEEQYF.

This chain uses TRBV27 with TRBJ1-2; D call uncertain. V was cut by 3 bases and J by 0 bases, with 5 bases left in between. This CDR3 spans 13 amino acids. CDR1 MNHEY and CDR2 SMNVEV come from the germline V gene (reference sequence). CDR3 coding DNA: TGTGCCAGCAGTTTGCACACTAACTATGGCTACACCTTC. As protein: CASSLHTNYGYTF.